Below are 11 T cell receptor beta chains sequenced from a single sample in a study of T cell responses to AZD1222 COVID-19 vaccine. Sequencing was performed with immunoSEQ multiplex PCR; in TCRdb, only in-frame clones are kept and a portion is missing. The sample shows over 100,000 clones, around 90% of them seen only once. The source material was peripheral blood, sampled on day 0 of AZD1222 vaccination. These receptors all stem from an adult in good health.

CDR3 in amino acids: CASRSNSGGVYEQFF. The CDR3 nucleotides read TGTGCCAGCAGGTCAAATAGCGGGGGGGTGTACGAGCAGTTCTTC. The chain employs TRBV6-5 and TRBJ2-1, with 11 bases fitting TRBD2. The junction had 11 bases not matched to a gene; V was cut back by 6 bases and J by 10 bases. Germline-derived CDR1 and CDR2 are MNHEY and SVGAGI. The CDR3 totals 15 residues.

The V gene is TRBV5-8, the J gene TRBJ2-5; TRBD2 is a possible D gene (6 bases). V dropped 0 bases and J dropped 7 bases, with 10 bases sitting between them. Germline assignment: CDR1 SGHTS and CDR2 YDEGEE. The CDR3 contains 13 residues. CDR3 coding DNA: TGTGCCAGCAGCTTGGCGGGGGTTGGGACCCAGTACTTC. This gives the protein CASSLAGVGTQYF.

This sequence joins TRBV6-5 and TRBJ1-3; D remains unclear. Per the germline V gene, CDR1 is MNHEY and CDR2 is SVGAGI. The CDR3 totals 15 residues. The V end lost 6 bases, the J end lost 0 bases, and 12 bases lay between the germline ends. CDR3 DNA sequence: TGTGCCAGCAGAGCCGGGTTGTCCTCTGGAAACACCATATATTTT. It is translated as CASRAGLSSGNTIYF.

V and J are TRBV7-8 and TRBJ1-5; 7 bases are shared with TRBD1. This CDR3 has 17 amino acids. Germline V gene lookup returns CDR1 SGHVS and CDR2 FQNEAQ. The trim removed 1 base at V and 5 bases at J, leaving 11 bases unmatched. CDR3 protein: CASSLVFTGEWDQPQHF. The CDR3, as DNA: TGTGCCAGCAGCTTAGTTTTTACAGGGGAATGGGATCAGCCCCAGCATTTT. Filled out from reference TRBV7-8 and TRBJ1-5, the complete variable domain reads GAGVSQSPRYKVAKRGQDVALRCDPISGHVSLFWYQQALGQGPEFLTYFQNEAQLDKSGLPSDRFFAERPEGSVSTLKIQRTQQEDSAVYLCASSLVFTGEWDQPQHFGDGTRLSIL.

This clone was counted only a few times. The chain joins TRBV5-4 to TRBJ1-1; D is ambiguous. V was clipped by 6 bases and J by 7 bases, with 13 bases between them. This CDR3 is 12 amino acids long. Germline assignment: CDR1 SGHNT and CDR2 YYREEE (reference sequence). The CDR3 loop is CASTPVNGEAFF. The CDR3 DNA is TGTGCCAGCACCCCGGTGAACGGTGAAGCTTTCTTT.

The rearrangement uses TRBV4-1 and TRBJ1-2, with 10 nucleotides matching TRBD1. Germline V gene sequence: CDR1 MGHRA, CDR2 YSYEKL. This CDR3 is built from 16 residues. Losses at the gene ends were 3 bases for V and 0 bases for J; bases not matched to a gene: 4. The DNA for the CDR3 is TGCGCCAGCAGCCAGCGGGACAGGGGAGCTAACTATGGCTACACCTTC. Encoded protein: CASSQRDRGANYGYTF.

The chain employs TRBV4-2 and TRBJ2-7; no clear D gene. This CDR3 contains 15 residues. Trimming took off 0 bases at V and 4 bases at J, with 13 bases between the two ends. Germline assignment: CDR1 LGHNA and CDR2 YNFKEQ. CDR3 region: CASSQDPFSVYEQYF. The CDR3 bases are TGTGCCAGCAGCCAAGACCCTTTTTCGGTGTACGAGCAGTACTTC.

V is TRBV5-4 and J is TRBJ2-1, with TRBD2 as a possible D gene (5 bases). The V gene lost 4 bases and the J gene lost 2 bases, with 13 bases spanning the gap. The CDR3 runs 15 residues. Germline CDR1 SGHNT, CDR2 YYREEE (reference sequence). In DNA, the CDR3 is TGTGCCAGCAGCCCCACTAGGGCTCCCTACAATGAGCAGTTCTTC. Amino acids: CASSPTRAPYNEQFF.

J is TRBJ1-6 and V is TRBV14; D remains ambiguous. V was trimmed by 0 bases and J by 9 bases, leaving 3 bases between them. This CDR3 comprises 12 residues. Per germline, CDR1 SGHDN and CDR2 FVKESK. In nucleotides, the CDR3 is TGTGCCAGCAGCCAAGAAGTTTCACCCCTCCACTTT. Translating it yields CASSQEVSPLHF.

The V gene is TRBV6-5, the J gene TRBJ2-7; 8 nucleotides agree with TRBD1. The V segment lost 6 bases and the J segment 4 bases; nucleotides outside the gene matches: 11. This CDR3 region has 15 residues. Germline V gene lookup returns CDR1 MNHEY and CDR2 SVGAGI. The CDR3 DNA reads as TGTGCCAGCAGCGGGACAGGAGCCCGACTTTACGAGCAGTACTTC. Protein sequence: CASSGTGARLYEQYF.

The rearrangement joins TRBV5-6 to TRBJ2-6; D remains unclear. Per germline, CDR1 SGHDT and CDR2 YYEEEE. The CDR3 has 16 amino acids. The V gene lost 4 bases and the J gene lost 1 base, with 12 bases spanning the gap. CDR3 coding DNA: TGTGCCAGCAGCGCCACAGTAGCTTCTGGGGCCAACGTCCTGACTTTC. It yields the protein CASSATVASGANVLTF.